This T cell receptor beta chain was sequenced in a study of early T cells in non-severe SARS-CoV-2 infection. V dropped 5 bases and J dropped 5; count of bases not matched to a gene: 9. The germline V gene encodes CDR1 MNHEY and CDR2 SMNVEV (reference sequence). This CDR3 comprises 15 residues. In the library, individual cDNA molecules carried attached unique molecular identifiers. TCRdb redid the calling of the 5' RACE reads with MiXCR, one entry per CDR3 protein. Among about 39,000 distinct CDR3 sequences, around 6% were seen once, and the ten largest hold 3.5% to 4.5%. The sample holds many counts of this clonotype.

Here the sequenced sample was whole blood, taken at baseline. The origin of this receptor is an adult who was a healthcare worker with PCR-confirmed SARS-CoV-2 infection or an uninfected control (not recorded which). The J gene is TRBJ2-5, the V gene TRBV27; 9 bases align to TRBD1. The CDR3 is CASSRSDRGYETQYF. The DNA of the CDR3 is TGTGCCAGCAGTAGATCGGACAGGGGATACGAGACCCAGTACTTC.